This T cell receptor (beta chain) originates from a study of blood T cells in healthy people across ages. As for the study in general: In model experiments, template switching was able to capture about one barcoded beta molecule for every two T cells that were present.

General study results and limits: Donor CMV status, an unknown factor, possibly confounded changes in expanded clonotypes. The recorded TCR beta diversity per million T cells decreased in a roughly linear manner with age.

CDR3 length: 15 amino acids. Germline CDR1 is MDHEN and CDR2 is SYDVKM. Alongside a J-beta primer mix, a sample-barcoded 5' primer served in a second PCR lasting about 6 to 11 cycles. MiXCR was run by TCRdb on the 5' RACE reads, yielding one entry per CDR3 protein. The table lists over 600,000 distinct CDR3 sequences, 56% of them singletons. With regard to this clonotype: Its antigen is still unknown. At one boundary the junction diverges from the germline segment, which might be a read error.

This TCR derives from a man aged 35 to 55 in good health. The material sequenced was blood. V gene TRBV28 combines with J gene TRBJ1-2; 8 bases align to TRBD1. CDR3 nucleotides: TGTGCCAGCAGCCCAGTCAGGGACAGGACATATGGCTACACTTTC. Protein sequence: CASSPVRDRTYGYTF.